This TCR beta chain was identified during a study of cytomegalovirus exposure and HLA in healthy donors. Overall study context: Some 80 million unique TCRs from HLA-typed donors were held in an early data release.

This CDR3 comprises 14 residues. The germline CDR1 and CDR2 sequences are SGHTA and FQGNSA. The V gene end was trimmed by 5 bases and the J gene end by 8 bases; junction bases not matched to a gene: 11. Overall study findings and caveats: Certain sequence variants were highly shared and formed a cluster, and this cluster was likely a sequencing artifact. It was in a later analysis that TCR association rates were seen to vary by HLA locus, highest for DRB1 and lowest for HLA-C. Presence/absence analyses treated sequencing depth as roughly uniform across donors.

To note about this clone: Its antigen is still unknown.

Primers included in the PCR were 60 Vbeta and 13 Jbeta primers. Assay used: immunoSEQ multiplex PCR; TCRdb lists only in-frame clones, some missing. The table includes 90,000 to 140,000 clones, around 75% detected once. This sequence originates from a man aged 30 to 39 in good health and CMV-seropositive. Specimen: PBMCs. This chain links TRBV7-2 with TRBJ1-1; 7 nucleotides line up with TRBD1. CDR3 protein: CASSPTGTASEAFF. The CDR3 DNA sequence: TGTGCCAGCAGCCCTACCGGGACAGCCTCCGAAGCTTTCTTT.